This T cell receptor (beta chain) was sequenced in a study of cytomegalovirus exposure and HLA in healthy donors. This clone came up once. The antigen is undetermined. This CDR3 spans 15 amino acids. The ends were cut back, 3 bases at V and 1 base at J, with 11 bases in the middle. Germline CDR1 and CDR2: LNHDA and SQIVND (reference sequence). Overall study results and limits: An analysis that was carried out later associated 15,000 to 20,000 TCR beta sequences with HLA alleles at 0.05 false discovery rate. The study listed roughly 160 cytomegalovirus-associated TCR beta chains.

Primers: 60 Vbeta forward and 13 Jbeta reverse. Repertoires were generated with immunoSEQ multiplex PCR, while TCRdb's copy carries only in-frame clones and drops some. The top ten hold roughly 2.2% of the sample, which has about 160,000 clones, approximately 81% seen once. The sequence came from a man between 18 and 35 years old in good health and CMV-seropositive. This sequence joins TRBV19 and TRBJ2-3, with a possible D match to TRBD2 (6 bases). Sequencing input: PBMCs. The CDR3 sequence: CASSIGPGGTDTQYF. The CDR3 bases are TGTGCCAGTAGTATCGGTCCGGGGGGCACAGATACGCAGTATTTT.